The 8 T cell receptor beta chains given below trace back to one sample, sequenced in a study of human T cells and chemical hapten exposure. Treatment specified: therapeutic diphenylcyclopropenone sensitization with weekly scalp DPC. Unique molecular identifiers were attached to individual cDNA molecules during library preparation. TCRdb reprocessed the reads via MiXCR and lists one record per CDR3 protein. The repertoire includes 150 to 200 distinct CDR3 sequences, 55% to 60% of them detected once, and about 15% sits in the top ten. Here the sequenced sample was whole blood, taken before DPC sensitization or 2, 6, or about 24 weeks after (not recorded which). These receptor sequences come from an adult with alopecia areata. Some clones in this sample may be carry-over from other donors' samples. This table probably holds off-target reads from a library built for another chain.

This chain joins TRBV6-5 and TRBJ1-2, with D possibly being TRBD1 (5 bases). CDR3 size: 14 residues. Trimming took 0 bases from V and 5 from J, leaving 10 bases between them. Germline V gene lookup returns CDR1 MNHEY and CDR2 SVGAGI. The CDR3 spells CASSYSTEGYGYTF. In DNA, the CDR3 is TGTGCCAGCAGTTACTCGACAGAGGGATATGGCTACACCTTC.

The rearrangement joins TRBV28 to TRBJ2-2; the D gene is possibly TRBD1 (6 bases). Between the trimmed V and J ends, which lost 4 bases and 2 bases, there was a span of 8 bases. Germline CDR1 reads MDHEN; CDR2 reads SYDVKM. The CDR3 consists of 14 residues. CDR3 residues: CASSWGQNTGELFF. DNA of the CDR3: TGTGCCAGCAGTTGGGGACAAAACACCGGGGAGCTGTTTTTT.

The chain employs TRBV29-1 and TRBJ2-5, with D possibly TRBD1 on 5 matching bases. This CDR3 has 13 amino acids. Per germline, CDR1 SQVTM and CDR2 ANQGSEA. Trimming left V 4 bases short and J 1 base short, with 10 bases between. The CDR3 here is CSVVRGLQETQYF. The CDR3 bases are TGCAGCGTTGTAAGGGGTCTCCAAGAGACCCAGTACTTC.

The genes are TRBV6-2 or TRBV6-3 and TRBJ2-3; 13 bases are a match to TRBD2. Trimming removed 5 bases from V and 5 bases from J; junction bases left unmatched: 7. The CDR3 is made up of 16 amino acids. Germline lookup yields CDR1 MNHEY and CDR2 SVGEGT. This CDR3 reads CASSEGLAGAIDTQYF. CDR3 coding DNA: TGTGCCAGCAGTGAAGGACTAGCGGGGGCCATAGATACGCAGTATTTT.

CDR3 amino acids: CASRTDWNTEAFF. The CDR3 DNA reads as TGTGCCAGTAGGACCGACTGGAACACTGAAGCTTTCTTT. J is TRBJ1-1 and V is TRBV19; D gene uncertain. Germline CDR1 and CDR2: LNHDA and SQIVND (reference sequence). This CDR3 region has 13 residues. V was cut by 6 bases and J by 1 base, with 9 bases left in between. The complete variable domain, with remaining parts taken from reference TRBV19 and TRBJ1-1, reads DGGITQSPKYLFRKEGQNVTLSCEQNLNHDAMYWYRQDPGQGLRLIYYSQIVNDFQKGDIAEGYSVSREKKESFPLTVTSAQKNPTAFYLCASRTDWNTEAFFGQGTRLTVV.

The chain carries TRBV5-1 and TRBJ2-7; TRBD1 might be the D (5 bases). Germline V lookup: CDR1 SGHRS, CDR2 YFSETQ. This CDR3 is 16 amino acids long. V lost 6 bases and J 5 bases, leaving 24 bases between the germline ends. The CDR3 is CASTPPRAGLGDEQYF. DNA of the CDR3: TGCGCCAGCACTCCCCCTAGGGCAGGGTTGGGCGACGAGCAGTACTTC.

V gene TRBV20-1 combines with J gene TRBJ1-2; D is unclear. Germline lookup yields CDR1 DFQATT and CDR2 SNEGSKA (reference sequence). The CDR3 covers 16 residues. Trimming took 3 bases from V and 4 from J, leaving 21 bases between them. CDR3 in amino acids: CSASPNVGEPLYGYTF. As DNA, the CDR3 is TGCAGTGCTAGCCCCAATGTCGGGGAGCCCCTCTATGGCTACACCTTC.

As to this clonotype: The junction differs from germline at one of its ends, possibly a read error. This sequence joins TRBV4-1 and TRBJ1-2, with no clear D. The CDR3 spans 11 residues. Germline V gene lookup returns CDR1 MGHRA and CDR2 YSYEKL. CDR3 sequence: CASSHERALSF. The CDR3 coding sequence is TGCGCCAGCAGCCACGAGAGGGCTCTCTCCTTC.